These 7 T cell receptor beta chains were sequenced from one sample in a study of human versus mouse CDR3 diversity and MHC coevolution. Libraries were prepared by immunoSEQ multiplex PCR; TCRdb keeps only in-frame clonotypes and omits some of them. This sample has about 77,000 clones, with around 92% found just once. Source material: naive CD4+ T cells from blood. Noted subset: CD45RO-negative CD62L-positive naive CD4 T cells. The receptors derive from a person aged 30-69 years in good health.

The chain recombines TRBV30 with TRBJ1-1; 7 bases are shared with TRBD1. CDR1 and CDR2 from the germline V gene are GTSNPN and SVGIG (reference sequence). J was trimmed by 6 bases and V by 2 bases; bases with no gene match: 6. The CDR3 totals 13 residues. DNA of the CDR3: TGTGCCTGGAGTCGACAGGGCGGGGCTGAAGCTTTCTTT. This translates into CAWSRQGGAEAFF.

This chain links TRBV20-1 with TRBJ2-3, with a tentative D call TRBD2 (6 bases). This CDR3 has 11 residues. The ends were cut back, 6 bases at V and 4 bases at J, with 8 bases in the middle. Per germline, CDR1 DFQATT and CDR2 SNEGSKA (reference sequence). The CDR3: CSAAGPDTQYF. CDR3 nucleotides: TGCAGTGCGGCGGGGCCAGATACGCAGTATTTT.

The CDR3 here is CASSGLAGTGELFF. The DNA of the CDR3 is TGTGCCAGCAGCGGCTTAGCGGGAACCGGGGAGCTGTTTTTT. V gene TRBV9 combines with J gene TRBJ2-2, with 8 bases fitting TRBD2. Looked up from germline, CDR1 is SGDLS and CDR2 is YYNGEE. Unmatched junction bases numbered 3, after V lost 3 bases and J lost 5 bases. This CDR3 contains 14 residues.

The chain links TRBV6-1 to TRBJ1-4; TRBD1 aligns across 12 bases. The germline V gene encodes CDR1 MNHNS and CDR2 SASEGT. The CDR3 length is 15 residues. Trimming removed 9 bases from V and 1 base from J; junction bases left unmatched: 3. Here the CDR3 reads CASWDRGLTNEKLFF. The CDR3 coding sequence is TGTGCCAGTTGGGACAGGGGGCTAACTAATGAAAAACTGTTTTTT.

This chain uses TRBV6-5 with TRBJ2-1; tentatively, D is TRBD1 (5 bases). Deletions cut 2 bases from V and 5 bases from J, with 7 bases between. CDR1 is MNHEY and CDR2 is SVGAGI in the germline V gene. The CDR3 consists of 13 residues. The CDR3 DNA reads as TGTGCCAGCAGTTACCTAGGGGACAATGAGCAGTTCTTC. Amino acid sequence: CASSYLGDNEQFF.

The J gene is TRBJ1-1, the V gene TRBV25-1; TRBD1 agrees at 8 bases. CDR3 length: 14 amino acids. The J segment lost 3 bases and the V segment lost 2 bases, leaving 2 bases of the junction unmatched. Germline CDR1 MGHDK, CDR2 SYGVNS. DNA of the CDR3: TGTGCCAGCAGTGAACAGGGGGCGGACACTGAAGCTTTCTTT. Amino acid sequence: CASSEQGADTEAFF. The full variable domain, its missing parts supplied by reference TRBV25-1 and TRBJ1-1, is EADIYQTPRYLVIGTGKKITLECSQTMGHDKMYWYQQDPGMELHLIHYSYGVNSTEKGDLSSESTVSRIRTEHFPLTLESARPSHTSQYLCASSEQGADTEAFFGQGTRLTVV.

The chain combines TRBV6-1 with TRBJ2-7; D is possibly TRBD2 (6 bases). The CDR3 totals 14 residues. Germline loops: CDR1 MNHNS, CDR2 SASEGT. The V gene lost 6 bases and the J gene lost 3 bases, with 15 bases spanning the gap. This chain's CDR3 is CASSAPGGYYEQYF. CDR3 coding DNA: TGTGCCAGCAGCGCCCCCGGAGGGTACTACGAGCAGTACTTC.